The 14 T cell receptor beta chains presented below share a single source sample, sequenced in a study of T cell responses to AZD1222 COVID-19 vaccine. The assay was immunoSEQ multiplex PCR, and TCRdb's table has in-frame clones only and misses some. This table has roughly 180,000 clones, 85% to 95% appearing once. The sample in question was peripheral blood, obtained on day 0 of AZD1222 vaccination. These receptors were taken from an adult in good health.

The rearrangement links TRBV28 to TRBJ1-5; D uncertain. The CDR3 is 13 amino acids. V was pared by 3 bases and J by 4 bases, with 7 bases between. Germline V gene lookup returns CDR1 MDHEN and CDR2 SYDVKM. The CDR3 spells CASSFEGNQPQHF. CDR3 nucleotide sequence: TGTGCCAGCAGTTTCGAGGGAAATCAGCCCCAGCATTTT. Variable domain in full (rest from reference TRBV28 and TRBJ1-5): DVKVTQSSRYLVKRTGEKVFLECVQDMDHENMFWYRQDPGLGLRLIYFSYDVKMKEKGDIPEGYSVSREKKERFSLILESASTNQTSMYLCASSFEGNQPQHFGDGTRLSIL.

The genes are TRBV14 and TRBJ1-4; D is possibly TRBD1 (5 bases). V was trimmed by 1 base and J by 7 bases, leaving 7 bases between them. Per the germline V gene, CDR1 is SGHDN and CDR2 is FVKESK. The CDR3 runs 13 residues. In DNA, the CDR3 is TGTGCCAGCAGCCAAGGCGGGGGTGAAAAACTGTTTTTT. It specifies CASSQGGGEKLFF.

V gene TRBV19 combines with J gene TRBJ2-5, with D perhaps given as TRBD1 or TRBD2 (5 bases each). Trimming stripped 3 bases from V and 3 bases from J, with 14 bases between. There are 15 residues in the CDR3. Germline values: CDR1 LNHDA, CDR2 SQIVND (reference sequence). CDR3 nucleotide sequence: TGTGCCAGTAGTATTGGGGGTACGATGGAAGAGACCCAGTACTTC. Translating gives CASSIGGTMEETQYF.

The rearrangement joins TRBV28 to TRBJ2-7; D is perhaps TRBD2 (7 bases). The CDR3 sequence is 15 residues long. V gave up 3 bases and J gave up 2 bases, with 14 bases separating them. Looked up from germline, CDR1 is MDHEN and CDR2 is SYDVKM. The CDR3 DNA reads as TGTGCCAGCAGTTTCGGGGGGACAAGCGCCTACGAGCAGTACTTC. It specifies CASSFGGTSAYEQYF.

CDR3 region: CASSQDLNDGPYEQYF. The CDR3 DNA reads TGTGCCAGCAGCCAAGATCTTAACGACGGGCCCTACGAGCAGTACTTC. J is TRBJ2-7 and V is TRBV3-1 (or the pseudogene TRBV3-2); D is uncertain. The germline CDR1 and CDR2 sequences are LGHDT and YNNKEL (reference sequence). V lost 0 bases and J lost 2, with 14 bases in between. The CDR3 runs to 16 residues.

The rearrangement uses TRBV24-1 and TRBJ2-1; perhaps TRBD2 as D (5 bases). The germline V gene has CDR1 KGHDR and CDR2 SFDVKD. Trimming removed 1 base from V and 9 bases from J, with 9 bases in between. CDR3 length equals 13 residues. The CDR3 loop is CATSDFQAGEQFF. CDR3 sequence (DNA): TGTGCCACCAGTGATTTTCAGGCGGGTGAGCAGTTCTTC.

The rearrangement joins TRBV5-1 to TRBJ1-4; D perhaps matches TRBD1 (5 bases). Germline CDR1 and CDR2: SGHRS and YFSETQ. V was clipped by 2 bases and J by 4 bases, with 12 bases between them. The CDR3 sequence is 15 residues long. Written as DNA, the CDR3 is TGCGCCAGCAGCTTAACCGACAGAAATAATGAAAAACTGTTTTTT. Its translation is CASSLTDRNNEKLFF.

The chain is built from TRBV27 and TRBJ2-6; D call uncertain. The V gene lost 1 base and the J gene lost 0 bases, with 13 bases spanning the gap. This CDR3 has 18 residues. The germline V gene has CDR1 MNHEY and CDR2 SMNVEV (reference sequence). CDR3 coding DNA: TGTGCCAGCAGTTTATTTGGGTGGGCAAGCTCTGGGGCCAACGTCCTGACTTTC. Translated, it gives CASSLFGWASSGANVLTF.

This chain joins TRBV29-1 and TRBJ1-1, with a tentative D call TRBD1 (6 bases). V shed 4 bases and J shed 3 bases, with 15 bases lying between them. The germline CDR1 and CDR2 sequences are SQVTM and ANQGSEA. The CDR3 sequence is 14 residues long. The DNA for the CDR3 is TGCAGCGTTGTTACAGGGTTAACGCACACTGAAGCTTTCTTT. As protein: CSVVTGLTHTEAFF.

The V gene is TRBV18, the J gene TRBJ2-7; possibly TRBD1 for D (5 bases). This CDR3 is built from 14 residues. Germline CDR1 reads KGHSH; CDR2 reads LQKENI. V was shortened by 3 bases and J by 2 bases, with 11 bases between the two germline ends. DNA for the CDR3: TGTGCCAGCTCACCCCCTACAGGCACCTACGAGCAGTACTTC. Protein sequence: CASSPPTGTYEQYF. The entire variable domain, with the rest obtained from reference TRBV18 and TRBJ2-7, is as follows: NAGVMQNPRHLVRRRGQEARLRCSPMKGHSHVYWYRQLPEEGLKFMVYLQKENIIDESGMPKERFSAEFPKEGPSILRIQQVVRGDSAAYFCASSPPTGTYEQYFGPGTRLTVT.

The chain combines TRBV30 with TRBJ1-5; D perhaps matches TRBD1 (6 bases). Germline CDR1 reads GTSNPN; CDR2 reads SVGIG (reference sequence). Trimming took off 3 bases at V and 9 bases at J, with 18 bases between the two ends. CDR3 length: 14 residues. CDR3 protein: CAWRQGSSIGPQHF. The CDR3 DNA reads TGTGCCTGGAGGCAGGGGAGTTCTATCGGGCCCCAGCATTTT.

The chain employs TRBV15 and TRBJ2-1; D may be TRBD1 (5 bases). This CDR3 contains 12 residues. V was shortened by 4 bases and J by 11 bases, with 12 bases between the two germline ends. Germline-derived CDR1 and CDR2 are LNHNV and YYDKDF (reference sequence). CDR3 sequence reads: CATSTRVDKQFF. The CDR3 nucleotides are TGTGCCACCAGCACCCGAGTGGACAAGCAGTTCTTC.

The chain links TRBV5-5 to TRBJ1-5; perhaps TRBD1 as D (5 bases). The CDR3 spans 13 residues. The V gene lost 4 bases and the J gene lost 2 bases, with 7 bases spanning the gap. In germline, CDR1 is SGHKS, CDR2 YYEKEE (reference sequence). In DNA form, the CDR3 reads TGTGCCAGCAGCGCGGGGGGCAATCAGCCCCAGCATTTT. It is translated as CASSAGGNQPQHF.

The CDR3 protein is CASSLKGGAGGYTF. DNA for the CDR3: TGTGCCAGCAGTTTAAAAGGGGGCGCGGGAGGCTACACCTTC. The chain uses TRBV27 and TRBJ1-2; 7 bases agree with TRBD1. Germline V gene lookup returns CDR1 MNHEY and CDR2 SMNVEV (reference sequence). The CDR3 has 14 residues. Unmatched junction bases numbered 8, after V lost 2 bases and J lost 8 bases.